The clone carrying this T cell receptor (beta chain) was detected many times. Its target is not known. Based on clinical symptoms, serum thyroxine and TRAb, thyroid ultrasound and orbital computed tomography, diagnoses were reached. Cells are PBMCs isolated from about 10 ml of fresh blood. This entry belongs to a study of T cells in Graves' hyperthyroidism and ophthalmopathy. Study-wide findings and caveats: Blood also carried most thyroid clonotypes expanded above 0.001.

From RNA transcripts, TCR beta CDR3 regions were amplified. The HTBI set primed first-round TCR CDR3 RT-PCR. TCRdb passed the multiplex PCR reads through MiXCR, listing each CDR3 protein once. The sample includes some 400,000 distinct CDR3 sequences, about a fifth of them seen just once. The V end was cut by 0 bases, the J end by 4 bases, with 17 bases between. Germline CDR1 reads SGHRS; CDR2 reads YFSETQ. The length of the CDR3 is 16 residues. The sequence was obtained from a woman aged 18-29 years with Graves' hyperthyroidism. Specimen: blood. The V call is TRBV5-1, the J call TRBJ2-7; D ambiguous. CDR3 sequence reads: CASSLGLGPGSYEQYF. Written as DNA, the CDR3 is TGCGCCAGCAGCTTGGGCCTGGGTCCTGGTTCATACGAGCAGTACTTC. Full variable domain (rest looked up from reference TRBV5-1 and TRBJ2-7): KAGVTQTPRYLIKTRGQQVTLSCSPISGHRSVSWYQQTPGQGLQFLFEYFSETQRNKGNFPGRFSGRQFSNSRSEMNVSTLELGDSALYLCASSLGLGPGSYEQYFGPGTRLTVT.